The entry below gives a single T cell receptor (beta chain) sequence along with its context. The PCR employed 60 Vbeta primers together with 13 Jbeta primers. As originally analysed: Approximately 11 million of the 60 million to 80 million unique TCR beta chains counted in a later analysis were shared. TCRdb's table, derived via immunoSEQ multiplex PCR, lists solely in-frame clones and lacks some. V and J calls and clone size are given by that table; D and trimming were obtained from the DNA. This sample has approximately 100,000 clones; more than 60% occur once, and the top ten carry roughly 4.9%. The data belong to a study of cytomegalovirus exposure and HLA in healthy donors. This CDR3 comprises 18 residues. Germline V gives CDR1 LGHNA, CDR2 YSLEER. V was clipped by 0 bases and J by 4 bases, with 18 bases between them.

J is TRBJ1-4 and V is TRBV4-3; D is uncertain. This clonotype was obtained from a female donor in good health and CMV-seropositive. Sequencing used PBMCs. The CDR3 DNA is TGCGCCAGCAGCCAAGATCTTCCGACTAAGGCCGGTAATGAAAAACTGTTTTTT. Translation gives CASSQDLPTKAGNEKLFF.